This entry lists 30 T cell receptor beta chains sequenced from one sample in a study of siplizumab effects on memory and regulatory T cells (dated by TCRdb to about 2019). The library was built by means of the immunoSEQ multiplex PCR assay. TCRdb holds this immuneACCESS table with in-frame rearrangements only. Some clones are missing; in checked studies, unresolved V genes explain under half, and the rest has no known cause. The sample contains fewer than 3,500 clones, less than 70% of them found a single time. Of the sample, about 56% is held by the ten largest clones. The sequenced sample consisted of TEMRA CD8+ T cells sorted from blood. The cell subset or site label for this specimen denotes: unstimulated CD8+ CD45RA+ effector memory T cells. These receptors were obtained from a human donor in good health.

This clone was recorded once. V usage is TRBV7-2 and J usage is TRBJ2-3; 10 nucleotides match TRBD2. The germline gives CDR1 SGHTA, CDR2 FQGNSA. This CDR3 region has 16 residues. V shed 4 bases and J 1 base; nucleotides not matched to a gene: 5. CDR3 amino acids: CASSSRLAGRTDTQYF. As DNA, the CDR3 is TGTGCCAGCAGCTCTCGACTAGCGGGCCGCACAGATACGCAGTATTTT.

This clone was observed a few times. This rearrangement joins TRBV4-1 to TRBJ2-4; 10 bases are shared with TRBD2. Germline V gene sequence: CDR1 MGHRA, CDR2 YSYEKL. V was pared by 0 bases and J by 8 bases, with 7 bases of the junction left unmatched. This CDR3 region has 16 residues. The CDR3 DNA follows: TGCGCCAGCAGCCAAGATCTGTCTAGCGGGGGCCACATTCAGTACTTC. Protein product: CASSQDLSSGGHIQYF.

The CDR3 sequence: CASSEMGLPMGKETQYF. In nucleotides, the CDR3 is TGTGCCAGCAGTGAAATGGGGCTCCCCATGGGCAAAGAGACCCAGTACTTC. The chain links TRBV2 to TRBJ2-5; TRBD1 is a possible D gene (5 bases). The CDR3 totals 17 residues. In germline, CDR1 is SNHLY, CDR2 FYNNEI. The germline V and J ends were trimmed by 2 bases and 3 bases, with 19 bases remaining between them.

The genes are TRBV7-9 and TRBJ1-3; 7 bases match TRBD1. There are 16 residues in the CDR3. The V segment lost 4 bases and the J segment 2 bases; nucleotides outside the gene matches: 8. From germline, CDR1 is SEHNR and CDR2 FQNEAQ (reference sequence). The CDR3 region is CASSSDTGVAGNTIYF. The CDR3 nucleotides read TGTGCCAGCAGCTCAGATACAGGGGTGGCTGGAAACACCATATATTTT.

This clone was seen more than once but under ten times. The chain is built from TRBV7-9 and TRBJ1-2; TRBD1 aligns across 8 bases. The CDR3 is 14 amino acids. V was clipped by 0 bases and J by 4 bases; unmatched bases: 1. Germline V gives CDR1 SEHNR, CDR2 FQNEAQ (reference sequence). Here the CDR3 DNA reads TGTGCCAGCAGCTTAGCGACAGGGGTCTATGGCTACACCTTC. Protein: CASSLATGVYGYTF.

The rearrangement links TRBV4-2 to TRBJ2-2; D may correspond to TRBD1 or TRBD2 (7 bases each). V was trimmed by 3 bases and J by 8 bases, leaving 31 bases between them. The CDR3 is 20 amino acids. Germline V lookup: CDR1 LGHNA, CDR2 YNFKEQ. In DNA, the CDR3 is TGTGCCAGCAGCCATCCATTTCGACAGGGTCGTAGCGGGCCGGCGGGGGAGCTGTTTTTT. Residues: CASSHPFRQGRSGPAGELFF.

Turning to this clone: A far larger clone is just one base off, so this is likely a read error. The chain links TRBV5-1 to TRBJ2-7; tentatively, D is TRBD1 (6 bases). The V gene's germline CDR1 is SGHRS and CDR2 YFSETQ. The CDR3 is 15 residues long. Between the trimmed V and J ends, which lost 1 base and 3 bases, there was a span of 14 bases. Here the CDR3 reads CASSLFPGHIYEQYF. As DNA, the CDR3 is TGCGCCAGCAGCTTGTTCCCGGGACATATCTACGAGCAGTACTTC.

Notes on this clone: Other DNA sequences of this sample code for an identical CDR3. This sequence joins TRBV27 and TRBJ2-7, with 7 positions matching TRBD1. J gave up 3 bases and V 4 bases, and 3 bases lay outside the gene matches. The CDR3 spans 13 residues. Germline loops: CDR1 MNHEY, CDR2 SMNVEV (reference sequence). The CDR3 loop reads CASSSAGGYEQYF. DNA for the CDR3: TGTGCCAGCAGTTCGGCAGGGGGCTACGAGCAGTACTTC.

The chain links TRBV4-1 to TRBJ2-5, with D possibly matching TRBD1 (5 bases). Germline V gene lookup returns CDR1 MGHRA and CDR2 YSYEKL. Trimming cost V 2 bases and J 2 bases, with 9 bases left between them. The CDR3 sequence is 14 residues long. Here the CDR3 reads CASSQKTAQETQYF. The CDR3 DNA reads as TGCGCCAGCAGCCAAAAGACAGCACAAGAGACCCAGTACTTC.

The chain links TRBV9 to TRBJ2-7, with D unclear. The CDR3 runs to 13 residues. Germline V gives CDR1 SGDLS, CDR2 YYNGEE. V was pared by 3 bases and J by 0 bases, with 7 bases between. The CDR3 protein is CASSDSLSYEQYF. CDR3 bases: TGTGCCAGCAGCGATAGCCTCTCCTACGAGCAGTACTTC.

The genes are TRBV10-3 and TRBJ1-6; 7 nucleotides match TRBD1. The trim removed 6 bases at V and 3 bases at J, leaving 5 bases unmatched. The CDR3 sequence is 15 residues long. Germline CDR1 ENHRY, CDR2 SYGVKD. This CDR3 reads CAIRSGQDYNSPLHF. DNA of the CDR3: TGTGCCATCAGGAGTGGACAGGACTATAATTCACCCCTCCACTTT.

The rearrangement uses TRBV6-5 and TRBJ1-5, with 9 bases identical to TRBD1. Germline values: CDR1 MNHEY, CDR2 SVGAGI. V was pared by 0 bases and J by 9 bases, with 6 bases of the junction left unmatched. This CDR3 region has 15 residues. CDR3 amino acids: CASSYSGQGTGPQHF. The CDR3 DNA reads TGTGCCAGCAGTTACTCGGGACAGGGAACTGGGCCCCAGCATTTT.

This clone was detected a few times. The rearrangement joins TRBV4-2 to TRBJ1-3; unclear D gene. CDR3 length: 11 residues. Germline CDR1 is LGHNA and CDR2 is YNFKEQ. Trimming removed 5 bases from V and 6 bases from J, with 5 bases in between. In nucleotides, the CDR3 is TGTGCCAGCAGCTTGTTAAACACCATATATTTT. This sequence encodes CASSLLNTIYF.

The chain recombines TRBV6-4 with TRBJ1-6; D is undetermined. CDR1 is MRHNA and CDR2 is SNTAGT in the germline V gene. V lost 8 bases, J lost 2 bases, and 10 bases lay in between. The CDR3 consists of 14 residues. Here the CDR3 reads CASRAGTYNSPLHF. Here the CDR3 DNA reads TGTGCCAGCCGTGCCGGGACCTATAATTCACCCCTCCACTTT.

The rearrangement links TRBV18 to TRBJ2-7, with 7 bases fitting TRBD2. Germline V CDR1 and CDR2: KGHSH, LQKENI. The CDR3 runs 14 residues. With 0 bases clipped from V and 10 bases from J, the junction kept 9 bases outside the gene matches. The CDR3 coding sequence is TGTGCCAGCTCACCACCAGGGAGGGCAAACCTTCAGTACTTC. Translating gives CASSPPGRANLQYF. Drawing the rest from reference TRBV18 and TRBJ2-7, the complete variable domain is NAGVMQNPRHLVRRRGQEARLRCSPMKGHSHVYWYRQLPEEGLKFMVYLQKENIIDESGMPKERFSAEFPKEGPSILRIQQVVRGDSAAYFCASSPPGRANLQYFGPGTRLTVT.

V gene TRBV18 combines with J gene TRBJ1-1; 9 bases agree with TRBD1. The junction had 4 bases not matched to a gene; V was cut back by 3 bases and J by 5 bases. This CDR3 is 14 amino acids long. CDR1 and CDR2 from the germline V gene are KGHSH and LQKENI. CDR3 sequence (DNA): TGTGCCAGCTCACCTTGGGACAGGGCGACTGAAGCTTTCTTT. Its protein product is CASSPWDRATEAFF.

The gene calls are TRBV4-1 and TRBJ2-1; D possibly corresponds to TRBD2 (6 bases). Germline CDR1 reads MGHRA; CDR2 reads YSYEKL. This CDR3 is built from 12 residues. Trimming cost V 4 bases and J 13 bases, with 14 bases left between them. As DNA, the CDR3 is TGCGCCAGCAGCCCCAGGTACGGGAGCCAGTTCTTC. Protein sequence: CASSPRYGSQFF.

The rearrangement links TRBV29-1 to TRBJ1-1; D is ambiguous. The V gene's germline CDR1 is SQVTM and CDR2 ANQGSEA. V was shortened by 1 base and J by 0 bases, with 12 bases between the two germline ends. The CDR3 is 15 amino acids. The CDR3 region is CSVEVAVYMNTEAFF. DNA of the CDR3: TGCAGCGTTGAAGTGGCAGTGTACATGAACACTGAAGCTTTCTTT.

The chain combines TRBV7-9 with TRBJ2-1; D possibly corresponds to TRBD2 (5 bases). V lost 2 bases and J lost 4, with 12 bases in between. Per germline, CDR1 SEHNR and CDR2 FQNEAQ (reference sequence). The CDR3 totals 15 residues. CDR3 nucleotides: TGTGCCAGCAGCTTACGGGAATTGGGTTACAATGAGCAGTTCTTC. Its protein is CASSLRELGYNEQFF.

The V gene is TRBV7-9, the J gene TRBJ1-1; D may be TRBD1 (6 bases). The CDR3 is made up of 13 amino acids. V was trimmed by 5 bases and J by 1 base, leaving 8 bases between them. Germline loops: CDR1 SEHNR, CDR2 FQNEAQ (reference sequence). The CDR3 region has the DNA TGTGCCAGCAGCCAGGGGTCGAACACTGAAGCTTTCTTT. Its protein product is CASSQGSNTEAFF. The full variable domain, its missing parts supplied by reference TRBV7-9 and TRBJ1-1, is DTGVSQNPRHKITKRGQNVTFRCDPISEHNRLYWYRQTLGQGPEFLTYFQNEAQLEKSRLLSDRFSAERPKGSFSTLEIQRTEQGDSAMYLCASSQGSNTEAFFGQGTRLTVV.

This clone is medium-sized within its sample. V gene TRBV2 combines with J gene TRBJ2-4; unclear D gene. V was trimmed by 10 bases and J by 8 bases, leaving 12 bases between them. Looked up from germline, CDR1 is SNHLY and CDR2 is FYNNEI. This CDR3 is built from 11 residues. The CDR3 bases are TGTGCCACCCTAATTAGGGACATTCAGTACTTC. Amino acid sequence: CATLIRDIQYF.

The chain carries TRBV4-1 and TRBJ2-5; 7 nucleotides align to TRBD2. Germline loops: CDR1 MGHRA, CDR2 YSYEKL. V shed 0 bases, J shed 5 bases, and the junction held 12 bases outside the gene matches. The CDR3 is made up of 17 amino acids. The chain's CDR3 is CASSQDPGGTFRETQYF. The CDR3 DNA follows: TGCGCCAGCAGCCAAGATCCGGGGGGTACGTTTCGGGAGACCCAGTACTTC.

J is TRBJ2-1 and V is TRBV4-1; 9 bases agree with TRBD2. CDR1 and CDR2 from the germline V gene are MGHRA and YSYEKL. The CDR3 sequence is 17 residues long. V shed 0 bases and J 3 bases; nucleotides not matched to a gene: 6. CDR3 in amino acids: CASSQDRRGGLYNEQFF. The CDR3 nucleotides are TGCGCCAGCAGCCAAGATAGGCGGGGGGGTCTCTACAATGAGCAGTTCTTC.

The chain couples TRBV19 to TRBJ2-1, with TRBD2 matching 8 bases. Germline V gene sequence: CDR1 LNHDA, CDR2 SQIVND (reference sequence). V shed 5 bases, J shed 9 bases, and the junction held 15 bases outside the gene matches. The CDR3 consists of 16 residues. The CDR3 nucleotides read TGTGCCAGTAGTTTAGGTCCATCGCTAGCGGGTCCTGAGCAGTTCTTC. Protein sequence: CASSLGPSLAGPEQFF.

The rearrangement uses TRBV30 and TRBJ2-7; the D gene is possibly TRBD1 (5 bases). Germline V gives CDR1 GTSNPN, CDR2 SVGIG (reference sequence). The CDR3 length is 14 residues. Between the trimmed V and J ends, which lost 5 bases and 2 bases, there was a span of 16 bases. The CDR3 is CAWDLGVPTYEQYF. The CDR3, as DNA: TGTGCCTGGGACCTAGGGGTGCCTACCTACGAGCAGTACTTC.

The CDR3 region has the DNA TGTGCCACCGTAGGCCCCCCCGGCACTGAAGCTTTCTTT. Protein sequence: CATVGPPGTEAFF. The chain uses TRBV7-9 and TRBJ1-1; the D is unclear. V was shortened by 10 bases and J by 4 bases, with 16 bases between the two germline ends. Per germline, CDR1 SEHNR and CDR2 FQNEAQ (reference sequence). The length of the CDR3 is 13 residues.

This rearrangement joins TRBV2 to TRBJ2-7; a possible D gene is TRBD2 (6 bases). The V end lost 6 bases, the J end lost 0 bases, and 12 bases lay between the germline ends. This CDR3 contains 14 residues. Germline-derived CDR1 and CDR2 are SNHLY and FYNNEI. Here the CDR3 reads CASRRDSLSYEQYF. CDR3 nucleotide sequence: TGTGCCAGCAGAAGGGACTCCCTCTCCTACGAGCAGTACTTC. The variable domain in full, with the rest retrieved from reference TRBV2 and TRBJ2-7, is EPEVTQTPSHQVTQMGQEVILRCVPISNHLYFYWYRQILGQKVEFLVSFYNNEISEKSEIFDDQFSVERPDGSNFTLKIRSTKLEDSAMYFCASRRDSLSYEQYFGPGTRLTVT.

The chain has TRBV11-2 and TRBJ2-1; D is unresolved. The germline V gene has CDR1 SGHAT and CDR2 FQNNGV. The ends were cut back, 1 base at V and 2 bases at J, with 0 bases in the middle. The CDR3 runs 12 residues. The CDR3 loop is CASSLAYNEQFF. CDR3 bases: TGTGCCAGCAGCTTAGCCTACAATGAGCAGTTCTTC. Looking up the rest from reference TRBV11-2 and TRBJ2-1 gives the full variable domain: EAGVAQSPRYKIIEKRQSVAFWCNPISGHATLYWYQQILGQGPKLLIQFQNNGVVDDSQLPKDRFSAERLKGVDSTLKIQPAKLEDSAVYLCASSLAYNEQFFGPGTRLTVL.

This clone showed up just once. The CDR3 spells CASTDGGILPDTQYF. For the CDR3, the DNA is TGTGCCAGCACCGATGGCGGGATCCTTCCAGATACGCAGTATTTT. The gene calls are TRBV2 and TRBJ2-3, with a tentative D call TRBD2 (6 bases). V was clipped by 7 bases and J by 4 bases, with 18 bases between them. There are 15 residues in the CDR3. Germline CDR1 SNHLY, CDR2 FYNNEI.

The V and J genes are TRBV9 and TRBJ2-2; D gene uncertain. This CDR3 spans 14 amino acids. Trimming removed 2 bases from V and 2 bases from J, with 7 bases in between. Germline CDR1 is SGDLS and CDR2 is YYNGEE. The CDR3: CASSVYGNTGELFF. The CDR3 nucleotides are TGTGCCAGCAGCGTTTATGGAAACACCGGGGAGCTGTTTTTT.